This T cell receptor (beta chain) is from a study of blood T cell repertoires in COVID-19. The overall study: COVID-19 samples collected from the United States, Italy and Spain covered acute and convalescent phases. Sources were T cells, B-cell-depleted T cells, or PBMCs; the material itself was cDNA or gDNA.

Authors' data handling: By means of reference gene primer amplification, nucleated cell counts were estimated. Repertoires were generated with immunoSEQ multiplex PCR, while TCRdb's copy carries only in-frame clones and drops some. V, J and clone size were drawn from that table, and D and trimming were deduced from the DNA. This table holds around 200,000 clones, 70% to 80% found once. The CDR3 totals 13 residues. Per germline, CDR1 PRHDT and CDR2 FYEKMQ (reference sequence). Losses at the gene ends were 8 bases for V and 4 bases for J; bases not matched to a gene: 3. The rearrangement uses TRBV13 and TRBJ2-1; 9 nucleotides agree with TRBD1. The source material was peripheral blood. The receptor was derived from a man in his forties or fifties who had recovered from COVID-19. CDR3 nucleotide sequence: TGTGCCAGCGGGACAGGGAAATACAATGAGCAGTTCTTC. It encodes CASGTGKYNEQFF.